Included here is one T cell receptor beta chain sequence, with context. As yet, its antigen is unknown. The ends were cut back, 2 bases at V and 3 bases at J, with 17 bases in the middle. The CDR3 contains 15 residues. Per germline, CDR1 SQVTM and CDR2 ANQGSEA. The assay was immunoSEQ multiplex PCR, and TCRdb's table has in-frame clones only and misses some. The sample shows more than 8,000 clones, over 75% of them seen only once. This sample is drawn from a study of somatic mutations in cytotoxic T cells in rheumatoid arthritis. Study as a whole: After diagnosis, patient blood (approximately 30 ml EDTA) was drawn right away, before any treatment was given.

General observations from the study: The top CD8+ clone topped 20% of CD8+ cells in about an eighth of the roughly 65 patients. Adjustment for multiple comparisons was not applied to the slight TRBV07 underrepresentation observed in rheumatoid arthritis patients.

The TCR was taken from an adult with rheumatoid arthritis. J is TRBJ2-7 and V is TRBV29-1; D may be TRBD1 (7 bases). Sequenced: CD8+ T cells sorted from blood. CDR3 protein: CSVESFRRGLYEQYF. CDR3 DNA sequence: TGCAGCGTTGAATCTTTTAGGAGGGGGCTCTACGAGCAGTACTTC.